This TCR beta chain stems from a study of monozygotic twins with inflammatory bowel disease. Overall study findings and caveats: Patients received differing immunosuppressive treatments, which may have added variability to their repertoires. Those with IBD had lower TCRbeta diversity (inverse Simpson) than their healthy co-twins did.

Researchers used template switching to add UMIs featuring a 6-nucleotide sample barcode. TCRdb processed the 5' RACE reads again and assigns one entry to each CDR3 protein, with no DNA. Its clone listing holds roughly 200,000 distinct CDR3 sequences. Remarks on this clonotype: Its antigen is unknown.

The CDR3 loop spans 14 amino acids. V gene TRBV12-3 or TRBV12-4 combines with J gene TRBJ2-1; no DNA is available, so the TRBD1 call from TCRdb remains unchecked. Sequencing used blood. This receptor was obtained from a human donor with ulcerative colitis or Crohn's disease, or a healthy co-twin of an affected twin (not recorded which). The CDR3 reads CASSPGGGFDEQFF.